Listed here are 23 T cell receptor beta chains from one sample, sequenced in a study of cytomegalovirus exposure and HLA in healthy donors. The repertoire was sequenced with immunoSEQ multiplex PCR; TCRdb's copy has only in-frame clones and lacks some. Of roughly 150,000 clones listed, 88% are singletons. The sample comprised PBMCs. These receptors originate from a man aged 18 to 35 in good health and CMV-seronegative.

The V and J genes are TRBV27 and TRBJ2-5; a possible D gene is TRBD1 (6 bases). Germline lookup yields CDR1 MNHEY and CDR2 SMNVEV (reference sequence). The CDR3 runs to 13 residues. V lost 5 bases, J lost 5 bases, and 12 bases lay in between. In nucleotides, the CDR3 is TGTGCCAGCAGTCCCCAGGGGTTGGAGACCCAGTACTTC. Amino acid sequence: CASSPQGLETQYF.

The genes are TRBV28 and TRBJ1-1; D is uncertain. The CDR3 contains 11 residues. Trimming pared 5 bases from V and 10 bases from J, leaving 11 bases between. CDR1 is MDHEN and CDR2 is SYDVKM in the germline V gene. Written as DNA, the CDR3 is TGTGCCAGCAGTGGATGGGCGAGAGCTTTCTTT. Translating gives CASSGWARAFF.

This chain uses TRBV6-5 with TRBJ1-1; TRBD1 matches at 7 bases. V was clipped by 4 bases and J by 1 base; unmatched bases: 3. This CDR3 spans 14 amino acids. Germline assignment: CDR1 MNHEY and CDR2 SVGAGI. Written as DNA, the CDR3 is TGTGCCAGCAGTTTTCGGACAGGGAACACTGAAGCTTTCTTT. It translates to CASSFRTGNTEAFF.

The chain couples TRBV7-8 to TRBJ2-3; weak D call: TRBD2 (5 bases). The CDR3 loop spans 15 amino acids. Looked up from germline, CDR1 is SGHVS and CDR2 is FQNEAQ. Trimming left V 1 base short and J 5 bases short, with 13 bases between. The CDR3 is CASSLERIGRDTQYF. As DNA, the CDR3 is TGTGCCAGCAGCTTAGAGCGGATCGGGCGAGATACGCAGTATTTT.

The chain joins TRBV4-1 to TRBJ2-1; D is ambiguous. Trimming pared 0 bases from V and 15 bases from J, leaving 9 bases between. Germline CDR1 MGHRA, CDR2 YSYEKL. The CDR3 has 11 residues. The CDR3 bases are TGCGCCAGCAGCCAAGATAGACACTGGTTCTTC. Translated: CASSQDRHWFF.

This chain joins TRBV5-4 and TRBJ1-2; weak D call: TRBD1 (5 bases). This CDR3 comprises 12 residues. CDR1 is SGHNT and CDR2 is YYREEE in the germline V gene (reference sequence). V lost 7 bases to trimming and J lost 8 bases, with 15 bases between them. The CDR3 DNA is TGTGCCAGCGGGGACTGGCTCAGGGGCTACACCTTC. Amino acid sequence: CASGDWLRGYTF.

The chain links TRBV25-1 to TRBJ1-4; weak D call: TRBD1 (6 bases). V lost 2 bases to trimming and J lost 6 bases, with 13 bases between them. The CDR3 contains 15 residues. Germline CDR1 reads MGHDK; CDR2 reads SYGVNS. CDR3 sequence reads: CASSEVRGWHEKLFF. The CDR3 DNA follows: TGTGCCAGCAGTGAAGTCAGGGGCTGGCATGAAAAACTGTTTTTT.

This clone has only one observation. The junction does not match germline at one end; this may be a read error. The V gene is TRBV7-8, the J gene TRBJ2-3, with 10 bases identical to TRBD2. There are 14 residues in the CDR3. The germline V gene encodes CDR1 SGHVS and CDR2 FQNEAQ. The chain's CDR3 is CASSLAGATDTQYF. CDR3 DNA sequence: TGTGCCAGCAGCCTAGCGGGGGCCACAGATACGCAGTATTTT.

The chain is built from TRBV6-6 and TRBJ2-5; TRBD2 matches at 9 bases. Germline loops: CDR1 MNHNY, CDR2 SVGAGI (reference sequence). J gave up 2 bases and V 7 bases, and 8 bases lay outside the gene matches. This CDR3 is built from 15 residues. The CDR3 reads CASTPPAGGQETQYF. CDR3 in DNA: TGTGCCAGCACCCCCCCAGCGGGAGGTCAAGAGACCCAGTACTTC.

The chain links TRBV12-5 to TRBJ2-7, with TRBD2 matching 7 bases. Per the germline V gene, CDR1 is LGHNT and CDR2 is FRNRAP. V gave up 6 bases and J gave up 7 bases; unmatched junction bases: 21. The CDR3 sequence is 17 residues long. The CDR3 DNA follows: TGTGCTAGTGGCCCCAGAATCCTAGCGGCGCCCGAATGGGAGCAGTACTTC. It specifies CASGPRILAAPEWEQYF.

This rearrangement joins TRBV7-9 to TRBJ2-1; a possible D gene is TRBD2 (6 bases). The germline V gene encodes CDR1 SEHNR and CDR2 FQNEAQ (reference sequence). The CDR3 is 15 amino acids. The germline V and J ends were trimmed by 5 bases and 0 bases, with 11 bases remaining between them. The CDR3 DNA sequence: TGTGCCAGCAGCGGGGACTCGAGCTCCTACAATGAGCAGTTCTTC. Its protein is CASSGDSSSYNEQFF.

This clone is a singleton in its sample. The CDR3, as DNA: TGTGCCAGCAGCCATCCGGGACAGGGGGCTACCGGGGAGCTGTTTTTT. It specifies CASSHPGQGATGELFF. This chain uses TRBV7-2 with TRBJ2-2; 12 bases are a match to TRBD1. This CDR3 contains 16 residues. Germline CDR1 SGHTA, CDR2 FQGNSA. The V gene end was trimmed by 5 bases and the J gene end by 5 bases; junction bases not matched to a gene: 6.

This chain links TRBV28 with TRBJ1-1; D uncertain. CDR3 length: 13 amino acids. The germline V and J ends were trimmed by 2 bases and 4 bases, with 8 bases remaining between them. Germline V CDR1 and CDR2: MDHEN, SYDVKM. This chain's CDR3 is CASSLAGGTEAFF. In DNA form, the CDR3 reads TGTGCCAGCAGTTTAGCCGGCGGCACTGAAGCTTTCTTT.

The chain joins TRBV6-5 to TRBJ1-1; TRBD1 aligns across 7 bases. This CDR3 spans 14 amino acids. Germline trimming cut 0 bases from V and 13 bases from J; bases unmatched to any gene: 11. Germline lookup yields CDR1 MNHEY and CDR2 SVGAGI. The CDR3 bases are TGTGCCAGCAGTTACTCGATAAGAGACAGGGAACTTTTCTTT. This encodes CASSYSIRDRELFF.

The chain has TRBV5-6 and TRBJ2-7, with D possibly matching TRBD2 (6 bases). This CDR3 region has 13 residues. The germline CDR1 and CDR2 sequences are SGHDT and YYEEEE. The V end lost 0 bases, the J end lost 2 bases, and 6 bases lay between the germline ends. CDR3 residues: CASSLVAAYEQYF. In DNA, the CDR3 is TGTGCCAGCAGCTTGGTAGCGGCCTACGAGCAGTACTTC.

The chain has TRBV11-2 and TRBJ2-1; a weak D match, TRBD2 (6 bases). V was trimmed by 5 bases and J by 6 bases, leaving 17 bases between them. Germline V gene lookup returns CDR1 SGHAT and CDR2 FQNNGV. The CDR3 has 15 amino acids. CDR3 in amino acids: CASSLERRGPNEQFF. CDR3 sequence (DNA): TGTGCCAGCAGCCTGGAGCGGCGGGGACCCAATGAGCAGTTCTTC.

This rearrangement joins TRBV28 to TRBJ2-2; 7 positions agree with TRBD2. CDR3 length: 12 amino acids. Germline lookup yields CDR1 MDHEN and CDR2 SYDVKM. The V gene end was trimmed by 10 bases and the J gene end by 7 bases; junction bases not matched to a gene: 6. This chain's CDR3 is CATGGGFGELFF. In DNA form, the CDR3 reads TGTGCCACCGGGGGAGGGTTCGGGGAGCTGTTTTTT. Using reference TRBV28 and TRBJ2-2 for the parts outside the CDR3, the full variable domain is DVKVTQSSRYLVKRTGEKVFLECVQDMDHENMFWYRQDPGLGLRLIYFSYDVKMKEKGDIPEGYSVSREKKERFSLILESASTNQTSMYLCATGGGFGELFFGEGSRLTVL.

The chain recombines TRBV19 with TRBJ1-5, with D unclear. CDR1 is LNHDA and CDR2 is SQIVND in the germline V gene (reference sequence). The CDR3 covers 14 residues. Trimming removed 5 bases at V and 4 bases at J, with 12 bases between. CDR3 bases: TGTGCCAGTAGTGCGGATTACGGGAATCAGCCCCAGCATTTT. Translation: CASSADYGNQPQHF.

V gene TRBV2 combines with J gene TRBJ2-3, with a weak D call TRBD2 (5 bases). Between the trimmed V and J ends, which lost 5 bases and 5 bases, there was a span of 8 bases. The CDR3 has 12 residues. Germline V gives CDR1 SNHLY, CDR2 FYNNEI. The DNA for the CDR3 is TGTGCCAGCAGTATAGGACTAGATACGCAGTATTTT. Its translation is CASSIGLDTQYF.

The genes are TRBV25-1 and TRBJ1-2; 7 bases line up with TRBD1. The CDR3 is 17 residues long. The V gene's germline CDR1 is MGHDK and CDR2 SYGVNS. Germline trimming cut 4 bases from V and 3 bases from J; bases unmatched to any gene: 14. The CDR3 DNA is TGTGCCAGCAGTGGGCCCCTAGGAGGGGGCCCATACTATGGCTACACCTTC. Its translation is CASSGPLGGGPYYGYTF.

This clone was picked up one time. The chain couples TRBV28 to TRBJ2-7, with TRBD1 matching 8 bases. The V gene's germline CDR1 is MDHEN and CDR2 SYDVKM. V lost 5 bases to trimming and J lost 1 base; unmatched junction nucleotides: 7. The length of the CDR3 is 15 residues. The CDR3 spells CASSLFGQGSYEQYF. CDR3 sequence (DNA): TGTGCCAGCAGTCTCTTTGGACAGGGTTCCTACGAGCAGTACTTC. Complete variable domain (other parts from reference TRBV28 and TRBJ2-7): DVKVTQSSRYLVKRTGEKVFLECVQDMDHENMFWYRQDPGLGLRLIYFSYDVKMKEKGDIPEGYSVSREKKERFSLILESASTNQTSMYLCASSLFGQGSYEQYFGPGTRLTVT.

This chain joins TRBV2 and TRBJ2-7; 8 bases are shared with TRBD2. This CDR3 has 14 residues. The V gene end was trimmed by 4 bases and the J gene end by 2 bases; junction bases not matched to a gene: 4. Per germline, CDR1 SNHLY and CDR2 FYNNEI. Here the CDR3 reads CASSGSGTTYEQYF. CDR3 sequence (DNA): TGTGCCAGCAGTGGTAGCGGGACGACCTACGAGCAGTACTTC.

This clone was observed a few times. The CDR3 here is CASRRGGPYEQYF. For the CDR3, the DNA is TGTGCCAGCAGACGGGGAGGGCCGTACGAGCAGTACTTC. The chain combines TRBV6-5 with TRBJ2-7, with 7 bases that match TRBD2. Trimming took 6 bases from V and 4 from J; bases not matched to a gene: 6. The germline V gene encodes CDR1 MNHEY and CDR2 SVGAGI. The CDR3 has 13 amino acids.